The 8 T cell receptor beta chains below come from one sample, sequenced in a study of CD8 T cells in ankylosing spondylitis. Their target antigens are unknown. TCRdb ran MiXCR on the 5' RACE reads and lists one entry per CDR3 protein. The table has approximately 540,000 distinct CDR3 sequences, roughly 13% seen once. Whole-study findings and limits: Eight or nine highly homologous variants formed a TCR beta motif that appeared characteristic of ankylosing spondylitis blood.

The sequenced sample was blood, either unsorted or a sorted T cell fraction (not recorded which). The receptors originated from a male donor with ankylosing spondylitis.

The gene calls are TRBV10-3 and TRBJ2-5, with 9 bases aligning to TRBD1. The CDR3 is made up of 15 amino acids. V gave up 6 bases and J gave up 10 bases; unmatched junction bases: 15. The germline CDR1 and CDR2 sequences are ENHRY and SYGVKD. The CDR3 sequence is CAISFGTGPRESQYF. CDR3 bases: TGTGCCATCAGCTTCGGGACAGGGCCAAGAGAAAGCCAGTACTTC.

This chain uses TRBV20-1 with TRBJ2-1, with D tentatively TRBD2 (6 bases). Germline V gene data show CDR1 as DFQATT and CDR2 as SNEGSKA (reference sequence). The CDR3 runs to 15 residues. The germline V and J ends were trimmed by 6 bases and 0 bases, with 15 bases remaining between them. CDR3 in DNA: TGCAGTGCCGGTGGGGCGGGATTCTCCTACAATGAGCAGTTCTTC. Translation gives CSAGGAGFSYNEQFF.

This clonotype was recorded at least ten times. The rearrangement joins TRBV5-6 to TRBJ1-5; a weak D match, TRBD1 (6 bases). The CDR3 contains 14 residues. CDR1 is SGHDT and CDR2 is YYEEEE in the germline V gene. The V gene lost 2 bases and the J gene lost 1 base, with 7 bases spanning the gap. The CDR3 bases are TGTGCCAGCAGCTTTGGACAGAGCAATCAGCCCCAGCATTTT. Protein: CASSFGQSNQPQHF.

This clonotype was seen a few times. The chain uses TRBV5-1 and TRBJ1-4, with 7 bases identical to TRBD1. CDR1 and CDR2 from the germline V gene are SGHRS and YFSETQ. The ends lost 3 bases at V and 8 bases at J; junction bases unmatched: 1. The CDR3 runs 12 residues. The CDR3 loop is CASSWDREKLFF. CDR3 nucleotides: TGCGCCAGCAGCTGGGACAGAGAAAAACTGTTTTTT.

This clonotype came up many times. The chain combines TRBV29-1 with TRBJ1-3; no clear D gene. The V and J ends lost 3 bases and 5 bases respectively, with 14 bases between them. Germline V lookup: CDR1 SQVTM, CDR2 ANQGSEA. The CDR3 has 14 residues. CDR3 sequence: CSVEDDLTRNTIYF. The CDR3 coding sequence is TGCAGCGTTGAGGACGACTTAACCCGAAACACCATATATTTT.

This clonotype was observed a few times. V and J are TRBV20-1 and TRBJ1-1; D gene unclear. Per the germline V gene, CDR1 is DFQATT and CDR2 is SNEGSKA (reference sequence). The CDR3 consists of 13 residues. Between the trimmed V and J ends, which lost 1 base and 5 bases, there was a span of 11 bases. The CDR3 loop reads CSARAPQGTEAFF. In DNA, the CDR3 is TGCAGTGCTAGAGCGCCCCAAGGAACTGAAGCTTTCTTT.

Concerning this clonotype itself: Sequence at one end of the junction differs from germline and may be a read error. The chain is built from TRBV7-2 and TRBJ1-4; 10 nucleotides match TRBD1. The CDR3 length is 16 residues. The germline V gene encodes CDR1 SGHTA and CDR2 FQGNSA. The DNA for the CDR3 is TGTGCCAGCACCTTAAGACAGGGGGCATCGAATGAAAAACTGTTTTTT. It is translated as CASTLRQGASNEKLFF. The variable domain in full, with the rest retrieved from reference TRBV7-2 and TRBJ1-4, is GAGVSQSPSNKVTEKGKDVELRCDPISGHTALYWYRQSLGQGLEFLIYFQGNSAPDKSGLPSDRFSAERTGGSVSTLTIQRTQQEDSAVYLCASTLRQGASNEKLFFGSGTQLSVL.

This chain uses TRBV3-1 with TRBJ2-3; no clear D gene. This CDR3 is built from 14 residues. The V gene lost 0 bases and the J gene lost 5 bases, with 9 bases spanning the gap. Germline V gene sequence: CDR1 LGHDT, CDR2 YNNKEL (reference sequence). In DNA, the CDR3 is TGTGCCAGCAGCCAAGATCGAAGGCTAGATACGCAGTATTTT. Translated, it gives CASSQDRRLDTQYF.